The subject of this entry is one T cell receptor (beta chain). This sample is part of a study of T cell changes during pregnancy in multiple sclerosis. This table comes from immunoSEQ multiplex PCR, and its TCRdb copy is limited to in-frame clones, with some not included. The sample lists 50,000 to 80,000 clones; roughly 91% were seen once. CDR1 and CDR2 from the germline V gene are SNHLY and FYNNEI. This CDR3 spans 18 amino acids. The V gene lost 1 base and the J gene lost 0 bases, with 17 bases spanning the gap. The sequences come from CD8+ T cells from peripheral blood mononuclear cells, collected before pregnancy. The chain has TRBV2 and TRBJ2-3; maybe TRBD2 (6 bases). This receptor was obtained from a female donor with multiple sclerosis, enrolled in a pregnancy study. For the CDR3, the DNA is TGTGCCAGCAGTGAAGTGGAGGTAGCGGCCCTTAGCACAGATACGCAGTATTTT. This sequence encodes CASSEVEVAALSTDTQYF. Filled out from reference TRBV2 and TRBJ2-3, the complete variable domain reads EPEVTQTPSHQVTQMGQEVILRCVPISNHLYFYWYRQILGQKVEFLVSFYNNEISEKSEIFDDQFSVERPDGSNFTLKIRSTKLEDSAMYFCASSEVEVAALSTDTQYFGPGTRLTVL.